This record looks at one T cell receptor (beta chain) sequence and its context. Antigen specificity is unknown. The data were obtained in a study of cytomegalovirus exposure and HLA in healthy donors. Looking at the study overall: Sequencing of 150 million to 200 million T cells in an earlier analysis found about 120 million unique TCR beta sequences. Whole-study findings and limits: Solely CMV serostatus was available to characterize immune exposure.

Primers for the PCR totalled 60 Vbeta and 13 Jbeta. Study processing details: It was a later analysis that counted tens of millions of unique TCR beta chains, of which approximately 11 million were shared. Generated by immunoSEQ multiplex PCR, the TCRdb table keeps only in-frame clones and is missing some. V and J calls and clone size are copied from that table; D and trimming were computed from the DNA. The sample has roughly 150,000 clones; 75% to 80% are singletons. The CDR3 consists of 14 residues. With 2 bases clipped from V and 2 bases from J, the junction kept 3 bases outside the gene matches. Germline assignment: CDR1 SGDLS and CDR2 YYNGEE.

This TCR derives from a male donor in good health and CMV-seronegative. V is TRBV9 and J is TRBJ2-7, with 8 positions matching TRBD1. The specimen sequenced was PBMCs. DNA for the CDR3: TGTGCCAGCAGCGTTGGGACAGGACCCTACGAGCAGTACTTC. Translation gives CASSVGTGPYEQYF.